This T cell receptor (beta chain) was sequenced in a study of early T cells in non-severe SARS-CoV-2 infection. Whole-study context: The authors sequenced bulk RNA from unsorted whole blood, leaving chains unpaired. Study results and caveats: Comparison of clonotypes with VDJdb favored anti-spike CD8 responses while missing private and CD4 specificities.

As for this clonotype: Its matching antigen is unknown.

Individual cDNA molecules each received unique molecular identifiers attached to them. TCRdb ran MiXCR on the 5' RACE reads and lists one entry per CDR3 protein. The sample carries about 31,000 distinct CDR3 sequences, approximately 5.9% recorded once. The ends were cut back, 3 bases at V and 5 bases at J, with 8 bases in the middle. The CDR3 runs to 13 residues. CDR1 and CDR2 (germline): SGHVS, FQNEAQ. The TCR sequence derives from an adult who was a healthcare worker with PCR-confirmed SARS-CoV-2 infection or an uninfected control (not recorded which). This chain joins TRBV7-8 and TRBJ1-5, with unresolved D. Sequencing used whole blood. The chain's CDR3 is CASSFSEDQPQHF. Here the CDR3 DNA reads TGTGCCAGCAGCTTTTCGGAAGATCAGCCCCAGCATTTT.